Listed here is a single T cell receptor beta chain. This receptor's antigen is unknown. Per-nucleotide qualities are absent, and no much larger clonotype sits a single base away. This entry is derived from a study of CD8 T cells in Susac syndrome (dated by TCRdb to about 2019). With respect to the entire study: Of the Susac syndrome patients who were sequenced, about 6 had clinically active disease and roughly 8 were in clinical remission. The study compared CD8+ T cell repertoire clonality among around 11 healthy donors, around 14 Susac syndrome patients and approximately 16 multiple sclerosis patients. At blood withdrawal, Susac syndrome patients were therapy-naive, treated with corticosteroids (with IVIg additionally given to some), or treated with IVIg alone. The study used repertoire sequencing to test whether antigen drove CD8+ T cell activation and differentiation in Susac syndrome. The paper's findings and limits, for the study overall: The study acknowledged that relatively few individuals were included in the TCR sequencing and HLA analysis. Susac syndrome CD8+ repertoires showed clonal expansion, highest in CD8+ TEMRA cells and greater in clinically active than remitting patients. More than 15 Susac-specific public clones were identified in the total CD8+ repertoire, and roughly five Susac-specific public clones were identified in the CD8+ TEMRA repertoire.

V is clipped by 4 bases and J by 4 bases, and the sequence between their germline boundaries is 11 bases long. Taken from cysteine to phenylalanine, the CDR3 has 14 residues. Here the CDR3 DNA is all that survives: 42 bases in frame from base 1. The CDR1 and CDR2 encoded by the germline V gene are SGHVS and FNYEAQ. Peripheral blood CD8+ and CD4+ T cells from healthy donors, Susac syndrome patients and multiple sclerosis patients were profiled using high-throughput TCR beta sequencing. Recently defined diagnostic criteria for definite or probable disease were met by the Susac syndrome patients. Bulk CD8+ and CD4+ T cells were purified by magnetic negative isolation, while CD8+ TEMRA cells were enriched using FACS. Blood was drawn into EDTA tubes, processed within 24 hours, and PBMCs were isolated by density gradient centrifugation. PBMCs intended for TCR sequencing were cryopreserved in liquid nitrogen and thawed later in a water bath at 37 degrees C. Purity of sorted or isolated CD4+, CD8+ and CD8+ TEMRA cells was at least 90%.

RNA was extracted with the RNeasy kit and roughly 0.5 to 1 ug was reverse transcribed using random hexamers. The immunoSEQ multiplex PCR assay, which covers 54 Vbeta and 13 Jbeta segments, was used to amplify TCR beta CDR3 regions. Bias from PCR amplification was corrected by using a synthetic template baseline for primer optimization and for computational correction. As for the original processing: Only productive sequences were kept, with reads annotated to V, D and J genes according to IMGT and analyzed in immunoSEQ Analyzer. To calculate clonality, Shannon entropy was normalized by log2 of the number of productive unique sequences and then subtracted from one. Public and private clones were assessed among the 100 most prevalent clones of each patient and control. Clones were defined as Susac-specific if absent from the healthy and MS cohorts, from 1052 published viral clones and from other ImmuneACCESS disease sequences. TCRdb applied fastp at Q25 and MiXCR to the public reads, then kept only in-frame beta chains. Entries are consolidated by CDR3 protein sequence, retaining the most common genes and DNA. TCRdb, rather than the study authors, made the V and J calls. This sample comprises some 97,000 distinct CDR3 sequences, 95% of them detected only once. In total, the top ten clones hold 0.3% of the sample.

Recombination linked TRBV7-6 to TRBJ2-1, and TRBD1 may be the D gene, going by 5 matching bases. The sequence derives from a human donor with Susac syndrome. Sequencing used CD8+ T cells from PBMCs. The CDR3 protein is CASSSLGPYNEQFF. The DNA reads as follows: TGTGCCAGCAGCTCCTTGGGGCCGTACAATGAGCAGTTCTTC.